This is a list of T cell receptor beta chains from one sample in a study of T cell responses to AZD1222 COVID-19 vaccine. Produced via immunoSEQ multiplex PCR; TCRdb's table is partial and in-frame only. The profile shows about 97,000 clones, over 75% of them singletons. The sequenced sample was peripheral blood, obtained on day 0 of AZD1222 vaccination. The receptors come from an adult in good health. Both conserved end residues are part of each CDR3. The order of the fields is J gene, V gene, D gene, clone size, CDR3 DNA, CDR3 protein. A D gene is named only where the DNA matches it firmly. Expanded clones get a size class; other rows say once, few or many, or leave the size out.

j_gene: TRBJ2-7; v_gene: TRBV25-1; d_gene: .; abundance: .; CDR3nt: TGTGCCAGCAGCTTCAGCTGGGGAGACAGTTCCTACGAGCAGTACTTC; CDR3aa: CASSFSWGDSSYEQYF
j_gene: TRBJ1-1; v_gene: TRBV10-2; d_gene: .; abundance: few; CDR3nt: TGCGCCAGCAGTGATGGGGGCTCGGAAGCTTTCTTT; CDR3aa: CASSDGGSEAFF
j_gene: TRBJ1-5; v_gene: TRBV28; d_gene: .; abundance: .; CDR3nt: TGTGCCAGCAGGGACGGTTCAGGGCGGCCCCAGCATTTT; CDR3aa: CASRDGSGRPQHF
j_gene: TRBJ1-4; v_gene: TRBV6-5; d_gene: .; abundance: .; CDR3nt: TGTGCCAGCAGTTACGTAGGGGAATCCGAAAAACTGTTTTTT; CDR3aa: CASSYVGESEKLFF
j_gene: TRBJ1-1; v_gene: TRBV4-2; d_gene: .; abundance: .; CDR3nt: TGTGCCAGCAGCCAAGATATATGGACTGTGGGTACTGAAGCTTTCTTT; CDR3aa: CASSQDIWTVGTEAFF
j_gene: TRBJ2-3; v_gene: TRBV7-8; d_gene: .; abundance: once; CDR3nt: TGTGCCAGCAGCTTAGAGACGGGGGCTGCAGATACGCAGTATTTT; CDR3aa: CASSLETGAADTQYF
j_gene: TRBJ1-1; v_gene: TRBV27; d_gene: .; abundance: .; CDR3nt: TGTGCCAGCAGTCGACAGGTCCCGGGGGGGACTGAAGCTTTCTTT; CDR3aa: CASSRQVPGGTEAFF
j_gene: TRBJ2-5; v_gene: TRBV9; d_gene: .; abundance: .; CDR3nt: TGTGCCAGCAGCGTAGGGGGGTACCAAGAGACCCAGTACTTC; CDR3aa: CASSVGGYQETQYF
j_gene: TRBJ1-6; v_gene: TRBV28; d_gene: .; abundance: .; CDR3nt: TGTGCCAGCAGTGGCAGGGAGTTGAGGAATTCACCCCTCCACTTT; CDR3aa: CASSGRELRNSPLHF
j_gene: TRBJ2-5; v_gene: TRBV19; d_gene: .; abundance: .; CDR3nt: TGTGCCAGTAGTAAGAGGCGCGAAGAGACCCAGTACTTC; CDR3aa: CASSKRREETQYF
j_gene: TRBJ1-1; v_gene: TRBV2; d_gene: .; abundance: .; CDR3nt: TGTGCCAGCAGTGTCGGGGACGGGTGGGGTTTCTTT; CDR3aa: CASSVGDGWGFF
j_gene: TRBJ1-4; v_gene: TRBV30; d_gene: .; abundance: .; CDR3nt: TGTGCCTGGAGATATAAGGGACTGCTCGGTGAAAAACTGTTTTTT; CDR3aa: CAWRYKGLLGEKLFF
j_gene: TRBJ1-5; v_gene: TRBV18; d_gene: TRBD1; abundance: .; CDR3nt: TGTGCCAGCTCACGGACAGGGGGCAATCAGCCCCAGCATTTT; CDR3aa: CASSRTGGNQPQHF
j_gene: TRBJ1-4; v_gene: TRBV28; d_gene: .; abundance: .; CDR3nt: TGTGCCAGCAGTTTAAATCATGAAAAACTGTTTTTT; CDR3aa: CASSLNHEKLFF
j_gene: TRBJ2-2; v_gene: TRBV18; d_gene: TRBD2; abundance: .; CDR3nt: TGTGCCAGCTCCCGCGGGGGAGGAACGAACACCGGGGAGCTGTTTTTT; CDR3aa: CASSRGGGTNTGELFF
j_gene: TRBJ2-7; v_gene: TRBV27; d_gene: TRBD2; abundance: .; CDR3nt: TGTGCCAGCAGTTTGACTAGCGGGGGGTGGCTGGGAGAGCAGTACTTC; CDR3aa: CASSLTSGGWLGEQYF
j_gene: TRBJ1-1; v_gene: TRBV11-3; d_gene: .; abundance: .; CDR3nt: TGTGCCAGCAGCTTAAGGGGTGGAGCTTTCTTT; CDR3aa: CASSLRGGAFF
j_gene: TRBJ1-1; v_gene: TRBV28; d_gene: .; abundance: .; CDR3nt: TGTGCCAGCAGTTCAGGGGTAAACACTGAAGCTTTCTTT; CDR3aa: CASSSGVNTEAFF
j_gene: TRBJ2-1; v_gene: TRBV14; d_gene: .; abundance: .; CDR3nt: TGTGCCAGCAGCCAAGAACTCTGGCCCTACGGTACCTACAATGAGCAGTTCTTC; CDR3aa: CASSQELWPYGTYNEQFF
j_gene: TRBJ1-2; v_gene: TRBV3-1/TRBV3-2; d_gene: .; abundance: .; CDR3nt: TGTGCCAGCAGCCAGGGGTCTGGCTACACCTTC; CDR3aa: CASSQGSGYTF
j_gene: TRBJ1-3; v_gene: TRBV6-5; d_gene: .; abundance: .; CDR3nt: TGTGCCAGCCGGGGTCGGGCAGACTCTGGAAACACCATATATTTT; CDR3aa: CASRGRADSGNTIYF
j_gene: TRBJ2-7; v_gene: TRBV24-1; d_gene: TRBD2; abundance: few; CDR3nt: TGTGCCACTAGCGGGGGACCCTACGAGCAGTACTTC; CDR3aa: CATSGGPYEQYF
j_gene: TRBJ1-2; v_gene: TRBV4-1; d_gene: TRBD1; abundance: .; CDR3nt: TGCGCCAGCAGCCTGCTAATTCTGGGACAGGGTAATGGCTACACCTTC; CDR3aa: CASSLLILGQGNGYTF
j_gene: TRBJ2-1; v_gene: TRBV12-3/TRBV12-4; d_gene: .; abundance: .; CDR3nt: TGTGCCAGCAGGGGGCTAAGGAATATGGAGTTCTTC; CDR3aa: CASRGLRNMEFF
j_gene: TRBJ2-3; v_gene: TRBV6-1; d_gene: TRBD2; abundance: .; CDR3nt: TGTGCCAGCAGTGAAGCGCTTCGGACAAGCGGGGCAGATACGCAGTATTTT; CDR3aa: CASSEALRTSGADTQYF
j_gene: TRBJ2-1; v_gene: TRBV7-2; d_gene: .; abundance: .; CDR3nt: TGTGCCAGCAGCTTAATGGCCCCAGCTACCCTCTACAATGAGCAGTTCTTC; CDR3aa: CASSLMAPATLYNEQFF
j_gene: TRBJ1-3; v_gene: TRBV7-9; d_gene: .; abundance: .; CDR3nt: TGTGCCAGCAGTTCACGAAAAGTAAGCAGTGGAAACACCATATATTTT; CDR3aa: CASSSRKVSSGNTIYF
j_gene: TRBJ2-3; v_gene: TRBV28; d_gene: TRBD2; abundance: .; CDR3nt: TGTGCCAGCAGCCCGACTAGCGGGGTCACAGATACGCAGTATTTT; CDR3aa: CASSPTSGVTDTQYF
j_gene: TRBJ1-6; v_gene: TRBV5-1; d_gene: TRBD1; abundance: .; CDR3nt: TGCGCCAGCAGCCCCCTGGAGGGGGCGAATTCACCCCTCCACTTT; CDR3aa: CASSPLEGANSPLHF
j_gene: TRBJ1-2; v_gene: TRBV19; d_gene: TRBD1; abundance: .; CDR3nt: TGTGCCAGTAGTCCAACAGGGGCGATTAACTATGGCTACACCTTC; CDR3aa: CASSPTGAINYGYTF
j_gene: TRBJ1-2; v_gene: TRBV7-2; d_gene: .; abundance: .; CDR3nt: TGTGCCAGCAGCATCAGGGAGACTCTCTATGGCTACACCTTC; CDR3aa: CASSIRETLYGYTF
j_gene: TRBJ2-5; v_gene: TRBV7-2; d_gene: TRBD2; abundance: .; CDR3nt: TGTGCCAGCAGCTTAGCCGGGACTAGCGGGGTTGAGACCCAGTACTTC; CDR3aa: CASSLAGTSGVETQYF
j_gene: TRBJ1-6; v_gene: TRBV28; d_gene: .; abundance: .; CDR3nt: TGTGCCACCCTTAAGGAGAGCTCCTATAATTCACCCCTCCACTTT; CDR3aa: CATLKESSYNSPLHF
j_gene: TRBJ1-4; v_gene: TRBV4-2; d_gene: .; abundance: .; CDR3nt: TGTGCCAGCAGCCGGACCTCCGGGGCAGGGGATATCGGGAAAAAACTGTTTTTT; CDR3aa: CASSRTSGAGDIGKKLFF
j_gene: TRBJ1-6; v_gene: TRBV19; d_gene: TRBD1; abundance: .; CDR3nt: TGTGCCAGTAGTCCGCGTCAGGACAGGCCCCTCCACTTT; CDR3aa: CASSPRQDRPLHF
j_gene: TRBJ2-7; v_gene: TRBV10-3; d_gene: TRBD1; abundance: .; CDR3nt: TGTGCCATCAGTGATCCCGGGACAGGGCGCTACGAGCAGTACTTC; CDR3aa: CAISDPGTGRYEQYF
j_gene: TRBJ2-3; v_gene: TRBV6-6; d_gene: TRBD1; abundance: .; CDR3nt: TGTGCCAGCAGTACTGCCGGGACAGGTTCCTCCAATACGCAGTATTTT; CDR3aa: CASSTAGTGSSNTQYF
j_gene: TRBJ1-6; v_gene: TRBV5-1; d_gene: .; abundance: .; CDR3nt: TGCGCCAGCAGCTTGGACGGGGGAAGGTCACCCCTCCACTTT; CDR3aa: CASSLDGGRSPLHF
j_gene: TRBJ1-2; v_gene: TRBV18; d_gene: TRBD1; abundance: .; CDR3nt: TGTGCCAGCTCGACGGACAGGGGCGGAAACTATGGCTACACCTTC; CDR3aa: CASSTDRGGNYGYTF
j_gene: TRBJ1-6; v_gene: TRBV6-4; d_gene: TRBD1; abundance: .; CDR3nt: TGTGCCAGCAGTGATTCGGCTTCAGGGGGCCGTTCACCCCTCCACTTT; CDR3aa: CASSDSASGGRSPLHF
j_gene: TRBJ2-5; v_gene: TRBV6-9; d_gene: TRBD2; abundance: .; CDR3nt: TGTGCCAGCAGTTATCCCAAATGGGGGGGCCAAGAGACCCAGTACTTC; CDR3aa: CASSYPKWGGQETQYF
j_gene: TRBJ1-1; v_gene: TRBV7-9; d_gene: .; abundance: .; CDR3nt: TGTGCCAGCAGAAGTCGGGACGGAGGTGAAGCTTTCTTT; CDR3aa: CASRSRDGGEAFF
j_gene: TRBJ2-2; v_gene: TRBV7-8; d_gene: .; abundance: few; CDR3nt: TGTGCCAGCAGCTTAGTTGGGACCGGGGACACCGGGGAGCTGTTTTTT; CDR3aa: CASSLVGTGDTGELFF
j_gene: TRBJ2-2; v_gene: TRBV5-4; d_gene: TRBD1; abundance: .; CDR3nt: TGTGCCAGCAGCCCGTTACGGGGACAGGGGTACACCGGGGAGCTGTTTTTT; CDR3aa: CASSPLRGQGYTGELFF
j_gene: TRBJ1-6; v_gene: TRBV5-1; d_gene: .; abundance: .; CDR3nt: TGCGCCAGCAGCCTGCGGACAGATTCACCCCTCCACTTT; CDR3aa: CASSLRTDSPLHF
j_gene: TRBJ2-3; v_gene: TRBV5-1; d_gene: TRBD1; abundance: .; CDR3nt: TGCGCCAGCTCTCAGGGGGTGTCAGATACGCAGTATTTT; CDR3aa: CASSQGVSDTQYF
j_gene: TRBJ1-1; v_gene: TRBV5-4; d_gene: .; abundance: .; CDR3nt: TGTGCCAGCAGCTTGCGGGCCGGGACGGGGAACACTGAAGCTTTCTTT; CDR3aa: CASSLRAGTGNTEAFF
j_gene: TRBJ1-2; v_gene: TRBV30; d_gene: .; abundance: .; CDR3nt: TGTGCCTGGAGTGTACGGTGGGGAAGTGAGGGCTACACCTTC; CDR3aa: CAWSVRWGSEGYTF
j_gene: TRBJ2-7; v_gene: TRBV5-1; d_gene: .; abundance: .; CDR3nt: TGCGCCAGCAGCTTGGATGACACTAGCTACGAGCAGTACTTC; CDR3aa: CASSLDDTSYEQYF
j_gene: TRBJ2-3; v_gene: TRBV19; d_gene: .; abundance: .; CDR3nt: TGTGCCAGTAGTAGGACGGGGATCACAGATACGCAGTATTTT; CDR3aa: CASSRTGITDTQYF
j_gene: TRBJ1-3; v_gene: TRBV7-8; d_gene: .; abundance: .; CDR3nt: TGTGCCAGCAGCCCCTCCAACGATATCGCCTCTGGAAACACCATATATTTT; CDR3aa: CASSPSNDIASGNTIYF
j_gene: TRBJ1-4; v_gene: TRBV4-2; d_gene: TRBD1; abundance: .; CDR3nt: TGTGCCAGCAGCCAGGGGGACAGGTCTAATGAAAAACTGTTTTTT; CDR3aa: CASSQGDRSNEKLFF
j_gene: TRBJ2-7; v_gene: TRBV6-5; d_gene: TRBD1; abundance: .; CDR3nt: TGTGCCAGCAGGGCCGGGGACAGGCAGTACTTC; CDR3aa: CASRAGDRQYF
j_gene: TRBJ2-7; v_gene: TRBV5-6; d_gene: TRBD1; abundance: .; CDR3nt: TGTGCCAGCAGTCCAGACAGGGGTGGAATGGAGCAGTACTTC; CDR3aa: CASSPDRGGMEQYF
j_gene: TRBJ2-1; v_gene: TRBV6-6; d_gene: TRBD2; abundance: .; CDR3nt: TGTGCCAGCAGTCTAGCGGGGGGACTGAATGAGCAGTTCTTC; CDR3aa: CASSLAGGLNEQFF
j_gene: TRBJ1-2; v_gene: TRBV7-9; d_gene: TRBD1; abundance: medium-sized; CDR3nt: TGTGCCAGCAGCATAAGAGGGACAGGGTGGGACTATGGCTACACCTTC; CDR3aa: CASSIRGTGWDYGYTF
j_gene: TRBJ1-5; v_gene: TRBV27; d_gene: .; abundance: .; CDR3nt: TGTGCCAGCAAAACGAGAGGGGTAAATCAGCCCCAGCATTTT; CDR3aa: CASKTRGVNQPQHF
j_gene: TRBJ1-1; v_gene: TRBV12-5; d_gene: .; abundance: .; CDR3nt: TGTGCTAGTGGTCCCCAGGGAGGGGCCTTAACTGAAGCTTTCTTT; CDR3aa: CASGPQGGALTEAFF
j_gene: TRBJ1-3; v_gene: TRBV5-4; d_gene: .; abundance: few; CDR3nt: TGTGCCAGCAGCTTGGTTGGGGGGAACACCATATATTTT; CDR3aa: CASSLVGGNTIYF